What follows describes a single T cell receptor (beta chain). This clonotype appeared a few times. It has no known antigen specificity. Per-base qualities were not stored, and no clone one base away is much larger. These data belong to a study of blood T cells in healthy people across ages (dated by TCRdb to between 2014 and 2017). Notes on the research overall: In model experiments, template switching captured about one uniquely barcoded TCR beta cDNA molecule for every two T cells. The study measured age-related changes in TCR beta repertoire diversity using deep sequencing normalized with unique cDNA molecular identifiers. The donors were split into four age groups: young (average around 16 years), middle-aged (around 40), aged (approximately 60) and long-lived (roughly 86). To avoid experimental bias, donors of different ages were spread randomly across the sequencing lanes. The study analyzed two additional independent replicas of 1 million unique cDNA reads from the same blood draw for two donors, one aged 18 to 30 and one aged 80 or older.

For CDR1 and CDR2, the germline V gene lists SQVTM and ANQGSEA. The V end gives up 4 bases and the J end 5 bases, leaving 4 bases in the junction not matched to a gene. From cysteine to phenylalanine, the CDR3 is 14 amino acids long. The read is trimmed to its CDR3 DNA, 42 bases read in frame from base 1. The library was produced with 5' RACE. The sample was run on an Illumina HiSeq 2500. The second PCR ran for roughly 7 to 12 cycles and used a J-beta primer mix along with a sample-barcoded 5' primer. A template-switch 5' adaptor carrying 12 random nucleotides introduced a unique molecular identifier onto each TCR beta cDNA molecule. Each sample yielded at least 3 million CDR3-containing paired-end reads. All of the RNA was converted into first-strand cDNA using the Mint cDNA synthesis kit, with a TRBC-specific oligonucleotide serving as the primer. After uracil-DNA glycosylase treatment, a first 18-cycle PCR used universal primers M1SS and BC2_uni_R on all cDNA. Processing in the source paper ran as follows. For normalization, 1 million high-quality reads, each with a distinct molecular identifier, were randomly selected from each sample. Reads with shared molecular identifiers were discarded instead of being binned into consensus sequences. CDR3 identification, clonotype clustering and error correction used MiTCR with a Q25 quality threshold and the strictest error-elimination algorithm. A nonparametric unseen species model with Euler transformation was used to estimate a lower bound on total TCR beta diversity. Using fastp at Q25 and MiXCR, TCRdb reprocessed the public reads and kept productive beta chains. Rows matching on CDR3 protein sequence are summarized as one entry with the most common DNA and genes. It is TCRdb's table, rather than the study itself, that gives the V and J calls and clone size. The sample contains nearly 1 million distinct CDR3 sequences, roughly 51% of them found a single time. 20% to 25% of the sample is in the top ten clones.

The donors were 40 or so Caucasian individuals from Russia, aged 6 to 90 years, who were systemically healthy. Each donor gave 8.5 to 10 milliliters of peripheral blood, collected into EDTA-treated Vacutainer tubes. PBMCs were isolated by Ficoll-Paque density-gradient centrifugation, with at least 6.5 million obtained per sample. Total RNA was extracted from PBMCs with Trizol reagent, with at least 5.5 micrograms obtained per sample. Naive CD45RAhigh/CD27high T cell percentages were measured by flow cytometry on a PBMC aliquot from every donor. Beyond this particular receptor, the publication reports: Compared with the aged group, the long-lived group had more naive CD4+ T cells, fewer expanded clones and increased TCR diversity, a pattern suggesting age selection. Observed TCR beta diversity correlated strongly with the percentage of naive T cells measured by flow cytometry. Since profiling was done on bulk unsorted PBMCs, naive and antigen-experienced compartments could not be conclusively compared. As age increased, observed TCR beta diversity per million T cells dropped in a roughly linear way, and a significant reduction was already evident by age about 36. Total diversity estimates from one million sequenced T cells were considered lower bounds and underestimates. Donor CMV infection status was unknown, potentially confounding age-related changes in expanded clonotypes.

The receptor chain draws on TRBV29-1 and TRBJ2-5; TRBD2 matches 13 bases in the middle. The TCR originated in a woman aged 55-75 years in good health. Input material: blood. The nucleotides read TGCAGCGTTGTCTCGACTAGCGGGAGGGAGACCCAGTACTTC. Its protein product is CSVVSTSGRETQYF.